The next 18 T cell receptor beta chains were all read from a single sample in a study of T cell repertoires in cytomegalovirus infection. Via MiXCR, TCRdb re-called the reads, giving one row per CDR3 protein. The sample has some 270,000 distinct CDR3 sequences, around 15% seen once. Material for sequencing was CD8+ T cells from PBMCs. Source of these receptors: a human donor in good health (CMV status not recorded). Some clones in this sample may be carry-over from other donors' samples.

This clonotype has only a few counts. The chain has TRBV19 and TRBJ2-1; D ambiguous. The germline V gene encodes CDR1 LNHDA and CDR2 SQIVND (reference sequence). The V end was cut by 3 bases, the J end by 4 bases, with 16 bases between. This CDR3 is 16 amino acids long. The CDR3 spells CASSIVFETAYNEQFF. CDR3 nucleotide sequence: TGTGCCAGTAGTATCGTCTTTGAGACCGCATACAATGAGCAGTTCTTC.

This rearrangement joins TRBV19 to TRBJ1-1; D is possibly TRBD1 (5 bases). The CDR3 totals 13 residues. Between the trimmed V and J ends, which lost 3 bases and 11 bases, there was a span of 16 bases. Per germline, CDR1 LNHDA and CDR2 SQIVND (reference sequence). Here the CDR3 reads CASSMHGADGAFF. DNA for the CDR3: TGTGCCAGTAGTATGCACGGGGCCGACGGCGCTTTCTTT.

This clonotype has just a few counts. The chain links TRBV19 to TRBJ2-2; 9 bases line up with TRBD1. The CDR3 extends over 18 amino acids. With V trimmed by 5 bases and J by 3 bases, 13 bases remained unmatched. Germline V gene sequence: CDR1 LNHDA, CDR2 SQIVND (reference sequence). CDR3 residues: CASSLGTGSYLYTGELFF. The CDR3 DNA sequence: TGTGCCAGTAGTCTAGGGACAGGGAGCTACCTCTACACCGGGGAGCTGTTTTTT.

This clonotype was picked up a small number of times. Here the CDR3 DNA reads TGTGCCATCAGGATGGGAGGGAAGATTTACAATGAGCAGTTCTTC. This codes for CAIRMGGKIYNEQFF. V usage is TRBV10-3 and J usage is TRBJ2-1; 7 nucleotides line up with TRBD2. With V trimmed by 6 bases and J by 4 bases, 9 bases remained unmatched. The CDR3 spans 15 residues. The V gene's germline CDR1 is ENHRY and CDR2 SYGVKD.

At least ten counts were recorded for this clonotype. CDR3 DNA: TGTGCCAGCAGTTTACTGGGGGTGGACAGCTACGAGCAGTACTTC. Amino acid sequence: CASSLLGVDSYEQYF. The chain links TRBV12-3 or TRBV12-4 to TRBJ2-7; maybe TRBD1 (6 bases). V gave up 2 bases and J gave up 3 bases, with 14 bases separating them. The CDR3 covers 15 residues.

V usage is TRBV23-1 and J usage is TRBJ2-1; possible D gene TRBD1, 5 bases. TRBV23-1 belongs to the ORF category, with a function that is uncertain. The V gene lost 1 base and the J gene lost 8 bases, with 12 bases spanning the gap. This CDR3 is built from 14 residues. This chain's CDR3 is CASSQWPGIYEQFF. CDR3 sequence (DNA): TGCGCCAGCAGTCAATGGCCAGGGATATATGAGCAGTTCTTC.

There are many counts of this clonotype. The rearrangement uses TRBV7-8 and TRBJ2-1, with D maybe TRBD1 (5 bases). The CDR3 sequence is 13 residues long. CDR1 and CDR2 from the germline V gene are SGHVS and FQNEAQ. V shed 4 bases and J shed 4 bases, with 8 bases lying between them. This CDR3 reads CASSSGRYNEQFF. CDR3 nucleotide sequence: TGTGCCAGCAGCTCAGGGCGGTACAATGAGCAGTTCTTC.

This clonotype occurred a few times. CDR3: CASSLGLSTGELFF. DNA for the CDR3: TGTGCCAGCAGCTTGGGACTGTCCACCGGGGAGCTGTTTTTT. J is TRBJ2-2 and V is TRBV7-9; D possibly corresponds to TRBD2 (6 bases). With 3 bases removed from V and 4 bases from J, the gap between germline ends came to 9 bases. Germline loops: CDR1 SEHNR, CDR2 FQNEAQ (reference sequence). The CDR3 sequence is 14 residues long.

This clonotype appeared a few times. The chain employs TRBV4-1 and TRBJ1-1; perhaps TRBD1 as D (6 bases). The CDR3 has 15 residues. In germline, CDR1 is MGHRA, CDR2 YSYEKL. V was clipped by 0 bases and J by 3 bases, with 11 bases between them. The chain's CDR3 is CASSQESAGDTEAFF. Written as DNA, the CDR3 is TGCGCCAGCAGCCAAGAAAGCGCAGGGGACACTGAAGCTTTCTTT.

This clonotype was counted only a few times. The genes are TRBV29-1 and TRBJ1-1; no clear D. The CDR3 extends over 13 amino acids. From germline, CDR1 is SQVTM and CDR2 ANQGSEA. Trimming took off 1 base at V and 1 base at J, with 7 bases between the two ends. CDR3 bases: TGCAGCGTTGAAGGAGGGAAGAACACTGAAGCTTTCTTT. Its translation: CSVEGGKNTEAFF. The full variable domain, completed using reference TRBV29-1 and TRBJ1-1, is SAVISQKPSRDICQRGTSLTIQCQVDSQVTMMFWYRQQPGQSLTLIATANQGSEATYESGFVIDKFPISRPNLTFSTLTVSNMSPEDSSIYLCSVEGGKNTEAFFGQGTRLTVV.

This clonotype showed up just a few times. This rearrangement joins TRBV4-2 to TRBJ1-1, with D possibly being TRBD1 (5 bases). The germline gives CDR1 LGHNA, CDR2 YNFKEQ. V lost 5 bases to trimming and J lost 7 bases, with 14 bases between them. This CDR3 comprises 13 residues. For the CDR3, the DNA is TGTGCCAGCAGCTTCCGACAGTTAGATGAAGCTTTCTTT. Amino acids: CASSFRQLDEAFF.

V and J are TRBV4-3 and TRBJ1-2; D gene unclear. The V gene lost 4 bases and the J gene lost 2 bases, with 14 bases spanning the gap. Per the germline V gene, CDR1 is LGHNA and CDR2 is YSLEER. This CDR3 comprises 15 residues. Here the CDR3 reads CASSPSGASNYGYTF. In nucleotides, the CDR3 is TGCGCCAGCAGCCCGAGCGGTGCTTCGAACTATGGCTACACCTTC.

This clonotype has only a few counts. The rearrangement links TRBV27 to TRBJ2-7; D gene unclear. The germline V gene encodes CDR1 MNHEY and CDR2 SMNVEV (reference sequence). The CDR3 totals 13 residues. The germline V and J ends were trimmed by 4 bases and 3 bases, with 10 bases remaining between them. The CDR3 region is CASSWSRSYEQYF. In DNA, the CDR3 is TGTGCCAGCAGTTGGTCCCGAAGCTACGAGCAGTACTTC.

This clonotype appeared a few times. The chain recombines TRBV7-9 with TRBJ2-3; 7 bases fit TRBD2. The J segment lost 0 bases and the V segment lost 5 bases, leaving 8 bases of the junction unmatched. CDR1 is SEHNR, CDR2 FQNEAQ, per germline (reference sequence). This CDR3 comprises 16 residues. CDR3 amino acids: CASSQWGGISTDTQYF. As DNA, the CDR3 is TGTGCCAGCAGCCAGTGGGGGGGGATTAGCACAGATACGCAGTATTTT.

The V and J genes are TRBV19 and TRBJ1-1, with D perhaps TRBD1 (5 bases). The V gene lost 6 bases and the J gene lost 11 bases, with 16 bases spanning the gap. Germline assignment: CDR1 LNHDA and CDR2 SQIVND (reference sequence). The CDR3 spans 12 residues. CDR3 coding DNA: TGTGCCAGTAGATCCCAGGGACTTCGTGCTTTCTTT. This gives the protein CASRSQGLRAFF.

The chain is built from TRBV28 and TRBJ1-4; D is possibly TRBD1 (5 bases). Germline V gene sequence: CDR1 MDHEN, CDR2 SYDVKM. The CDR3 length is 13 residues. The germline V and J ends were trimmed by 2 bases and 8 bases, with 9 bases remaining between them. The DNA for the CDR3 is TGTGCCAGCAGTTTACAGGGATGGGAAAAACTGTTTTTT. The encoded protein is CASSLQGWEKLFF.

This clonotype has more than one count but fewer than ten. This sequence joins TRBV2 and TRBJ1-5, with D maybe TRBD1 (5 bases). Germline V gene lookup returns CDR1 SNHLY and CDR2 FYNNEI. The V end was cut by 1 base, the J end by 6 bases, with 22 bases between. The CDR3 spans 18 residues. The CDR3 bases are TGTGCCAGCAGTGAAGTGAGGGCAGGGCGCCTAATTGGTCAGCCCCAGCATTTT. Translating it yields CASSEVRAGRLIGQPQHF. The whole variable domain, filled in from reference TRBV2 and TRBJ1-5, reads EPEVTQTPSHQVTQMGQEVILRCVPISNHLYFYWYRQILGQKVEFLVSFYNNEISEKSEIFDDQFSVERPDGSNFTLKIRSTKLEDSAMYFCASSEVRAGRLIGQPQHFGDGTRLSIL.

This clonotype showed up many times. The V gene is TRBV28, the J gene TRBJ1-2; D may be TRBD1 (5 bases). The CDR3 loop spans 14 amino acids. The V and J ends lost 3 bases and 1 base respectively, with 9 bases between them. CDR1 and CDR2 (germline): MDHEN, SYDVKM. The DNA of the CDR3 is TGTGCCAGCAGTTTCACGACAGATAACTATGGCTACACCTTC. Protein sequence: CASSFTTDNYGYTF.